Listed here are 4 T cell receptor beta chains from one sample, sequenced in a study of T cell repertoires in cytomegalovirus infection. MiXCR, applied by TCRdb to the reads, yields one record per CDR3 protein. The data contain approximately 990,000 distinct CDR3 sequences, roughly 31% of them singletons. For these TCRs, the target antigens are not known. The starting material was cultured CD8+ T cells from PBMCs, obtained from culture after CMV antigen stimulation. Receptors were obtained from a human donor in good health (CMV status not recorded). Some clones in this sample may be carry-over from other donors' samples.

This clonotype showed up just a few times. V and J are TRBV6-6 and TRBJ1-3; D ambiguous. Germline V lookup: CDR1 MNHNY, CDR2 SVGAGI (reference sequence). The CDR3 spans 14 residues. The ends were cut back, 4 bases at V and 1 base at J, with 8 bases in the middle. The chain's CDR3 is CASSWLRSGNTIYF. CDR3 in DNA: TGTGCCAGCAGTTGGCTTAGGTCTGGAAACACCATATATTTT.

V is TRBV4-1 and J is TRBJ2-7, with D perhaps matching TRBD1 or TRBD2 (5 bases each). Germline CDR1 MGHRA, CDR2 YSYEKL. The ends were cut back, 4 bases at V and 3 bases at J, with 10 bases in the middle. CDR3 length equals 13 residues. The CDR3 sequence is CASSPGTHYEQYF. CDR3 sequence (DNA): TGCGCCAGCAGCCCCGGGACGCACTACGAGCAGTACTTC.

V usage is TRBV15 and J usage is TRBJ2-1; 10 bases line up with TRBD2. The length of the CDR3 is 15 residues. CDR1 and CDR2 from the germline V gene are LNHNV and YYDKDF (reference sequence). V lost 8 bases and J lost 2; bases outside the gene matches: 6. The CDR3 nucleotides read TGTGCCACCCTGCAGAGCGGGGGGGCCTACAATGAGCAGTTCTTC. Amino acid sequence: CATLQSGGAYNEQFF.

Of note for this clonotype: A clone one base away is much larger, so this may be a read error. The rearrangement joins TRBV7-9 to TRBJ1-1; D gene unclear. Looked up from germline, CDR1 is SEHNR and CDR2 is FQNEAQ (reference sequence). The CDR3 is 17 residues long. CDR3 sequence (DNA): TGTGTCAGCAGCCCTAGGTCGGGAGTCACCATGAACACTGAAGCTTTCTTT. Amino acids: CVSSPRSGVTMNTEAFF. The full variable domain, its missing parts supplied by reference TRBV7-9 and TRBJ1-1, is DTGVSQNPRHKITKRGQNVTFRCDPISEHNRLYWYRQTLGQGPEFLTYFQNEAQLEKSRLLSDRFSAERPKGSFSTLEIQRTEQGDSAMYLCVSSPRSGVTMNTEAFFGQGTRLTVV.